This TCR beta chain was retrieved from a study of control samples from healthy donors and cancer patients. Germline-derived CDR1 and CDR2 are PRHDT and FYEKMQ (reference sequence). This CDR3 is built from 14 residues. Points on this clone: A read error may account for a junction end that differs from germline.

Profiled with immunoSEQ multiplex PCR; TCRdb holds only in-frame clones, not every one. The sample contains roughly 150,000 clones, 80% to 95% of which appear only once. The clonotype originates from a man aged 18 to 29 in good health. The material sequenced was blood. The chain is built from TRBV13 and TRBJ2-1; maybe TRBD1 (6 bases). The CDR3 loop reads CASSIGQLYNEQFF. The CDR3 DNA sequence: TGTGCCAGCAGCATAGGACAGCTATACAATGAGCAGTTCTTC. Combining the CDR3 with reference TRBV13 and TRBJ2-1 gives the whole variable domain AAGVIQSPRHLIKEKRETATLKCYPIPRHDTVYWYQQGPGQDPQFLISFYEKMQSDKGSIPDRFSAQQFSDYHSELNMSSLELGDSALYFCASSIGQLYNEQFFGPGTRLTVL.